Each of the 9 T cell receptor beta chains below was sequenced from the same sample in a study of blood T cells in healthy people across ages. For the second PCR, which ran for roughly 6 to 11 cycles, a sample-barcoded 5' primer and a J-beta primer mix were used. TCRdb recomputed calls from the 5' RACE reads with MiXCR, one row per CDR3 protein. The sample records 1,800,000 or so distinct CDR3 sequences, about two fifths being singletons. The sequencing sample was made of blood. All receptors derive from a human donor in good health.

The J gene is TRBJ2-3, the V gene TRBV15; D ambiguous. Germline-derived CDR1 and CDR2 are LNHNV and YYDKDF (reference sequence). CDR3 length equals 12 residues. V lost 7 bases, J lost 4 bases, and 9 bases lay in between. The CDR3 DNA reads TGTGCCACCAATTCTGCGTCAGATACGCAGTATTTT. Residues: CATNSASDTQYF.

This clonotype was observed a few times. J is TRBJ1-2 and V is TRBV20-1, with D possibly matching TRBD1 (6 bases). Germline V gene data show CDR1 as DFQATT and CDR2 as SNEGSKA (reference sequence). The CDR3 has 12 amino acids. Trimming stripped 4 bases from V and 3 bases from J, with 9 bases between. The CDR3 DNA is TGCAGTGCTAACGCAGGGGACTATGGCTACACCTTC. This codes for CSANAGDYGYTF.

This sequence joins TRBV29-1 and TRBJ2-7, with D possibly matching TRBD1 (6 bases). There are 13 residues in the CDR3. Germline V gives CDR1 SQVTM, CDR2 ANQGSEA. V was pared by 4 bases and J by 4 bases, with 14 bases between. The CDR3 DNA is TGCAGCGTTGGGGTTGGGGGCGAATACGAGCAGTACTTC. As protein: CSVGVGGEYEQYF.

The CDR3 region is CASSFPITGTGPYGYTF. The CDR3 DNA reads TGTGCCAGCAGCTTCCCTATCACCGGGACAGGGCCTTATGGCTACACCTTC. The chain employs TRBV7-9 and TRBJ1-2, with 9 bases fitting TRBD1. Unmatched junction bases numbered 13, after V lost 3 bases and J lost 5 bases. Germline V gene data show CDR1 as SEHNR and CDR2 as FQNEAQ (reference sequence). CDR3 length equals 17 residues.

This chain uses TRBV10-2 with TRBJ1-5, with D maybe TRBD1 (5 bases). The V gene lost 4 bases and the J gene lost 6 bases, with 10 bases spanning the gap. This CDR3 is 13 amino acids long. Germline-derived CDR1 and CDR2 are WSHSY and SAAADI. The CDR3 DNA sequence: TGCGCCAGCAGTGGACAGTTAGGTCAGCCCCAGCATTTT. Translation gives CASSGQLGQPQHF.

This clonotype was seen only a few times. The rearrangement joins TRBV5-1 to TRBJ1-6, with 7 nucleotides matching TRBD1. Germline CDR1 SGHRS, CDR2 YFSETQ. Trimming removed 0 bases from V and 9 bases from J; junction bases left unmatched: 3. The CDR3 extends over 14 amino acids. The CDR3 reads CASSLGDSLSPLHF. In nucleotides, the CDR3 is TGCGCCAGCAGCTTGGGGGACAGTCTTTCACCCCTCCACTTT.

On this clonotype itself: The junction and the germline gene differ at one end; a read error may be behind it. This chain uses TRBV10-3 with TRBJ1-5, with D unclear. The germline V gene has CDR1 ENHRY and CDR2 SYGVKD. The CDR3 contains 13 residues. CDR3 sequence reads: CAVSEPRDRPQHF. The CDR3 DNA reads TGTGCCGTCAGTGAGCCCCGAGACCGGCCCCAGCATTTT.

This clonotype has a count of ten or more. The chain's CDR3 is CAISESKTEQYF. CDR3 coding DNA: TGTGCCATCAGTGAGTCGAAGACCGAGCAGTACTTC. The rearrangement joins TRBV10-3 to TRBJ2-7, with no clear D. Trimming took off 0 bases at V and 6 bases at J, with 6 bases between the two ends. The V gene's germline CDR1 is ENHRY and CDR2 SYGVKD. This CDR3 contains 12 residues.

This chain uses TRBV7-2 with TRBJ2-5, with 13 bases fitting TRBD2. Germline loops: CDR1 SGHTA, CDR2 FQGNSA. V shed 5 bases and J 2 bases; nucleotides not matched to a gene: 8. The CDR3 is 17 amino acids. CDR3 residues: CASSRPTSGGLQETQYF. The CDR3 DNA is TGTGCCAGCAGCCGGCCGACTAGCGGGGGGTTGCAAGAGACCCAGTACTTC.